This TCR beta chain was documented in a study of regulatory T cells in long-lasting Graves disease (dated by TCRdb to about 2021). At the level of the whole study: Antithyroid drugs had been taken for less than 3 months by newly diagnosed Graves' disease patients. A total of around 33 samples were covered by TCR sequencing, comprising some 13 persistent and around 20 newly diagnosed Graves' disease patients. Patients with persistent Graves' disease were compared with patients with newly diagnosed Graves' disease using TCR sequencing and RNA sequencing of peripheral blood. The study was registered as a clinical trial and conducted in China. The paper's findings and limits, for the study overall: Sequencing and analysis were restricted to the TCR beta chain. A larger number of public clonotypes was shared among persistent patients (2,741) than among newly diagnosed patients (approximately 1,000). Persistent Graves' disease patients showed lower TCR Shannon entropy and fewer highly expanded clones than newly diagnosed patients, suggesting clonal expansion. Preferential use of TRBV28, TRBJ1-2 and TRBJ2-5 was observed in persistent disease, whereas TRBV20-1 and TRBJ2-1 were favored in newly diagnosed disease. Because the primary lesion, thyroid tissue, could not be accessed, the study looked at peripheral blood alone. The authors noted that the small sample size was a limitation that may lower accuracy.

The germline V gene encodes CDR1 LGHNT and CDR2 FRNRAP. Including the terminal cysteine and phenylalanine, the CDR3 comprises 16 residues. Of all the DNA, just the CDR3 is kept, 48 bases in frame from base 1. V trim: 2 bases; J trim: 2 bases; unmatched bases: 6. This clonotype was seen ten or more times. It has no known antigen specificity. Base qualities were left out, and no much larger clone turns up one base away. What this sample's time point label stands for: newly diagnosed GD, antithyroid drugs for less than 3 months. RNA was extracted from PBMCs in TRIzol for both TCR sequencing and RNA sequencing. The diagnosis of Graves' disease was made according to American Thyroid Association guidelines. Recruitment of patients was carried out at an endocrinology department in Xi'an, China. Each patient gave about 10 milliliters of peripheral blood, collected in an EDTA anticoagulant tube. Ficoll Paque Plus density gradient separation was used to isolate PBMCs, and no additional T cell sorting was done. An Agilent 2100 Bioanalyzer and agarose gel were used to assess RNA quality, and a NanoDrop 2000 was used to measure RNA concentration.

The receptor library was made with multiplex PCR. Sequencing was carried out with an Illumina HiSeq 4000. TCR beta libraries were built with iRepertoire HTBI primers and Arm-PCR amplification of CDR3 regions. Gel purification was performed on PCR products prior to sequencing. The paper's data handling went like this. Across samples, 60 to 70 TRBV and 13 to 15 TRBJ segments were identified and used for gene usage analysis of CDR3 amino acid clonotypes. COPE and FqMerger were used to merge the filtered high-quality paired reads into contigs. BLAST was used to align contigs to IMGT TRBV, TRBD and TRBJ reference genes, and CDR3 was defined according to IMGT. Clonotypes above 0.1% frequency were classified as highly expanded clones. Repertoire diversity was measured by Shannon entropy, and V-J evenness by the Gini coefficient. A clonotype found in more than one individual was treated as public. The public reads were run again by TCRdb, first through fastp at Q25 and then through MiXCR, and only productive beta chains were kept. Records with the same CDR3 protein are collapsed into one entry carrying the most frequent genes and DNA. The authors' filters were not applied to this entry. The sample table lists a few hundred thousand distinct CDR3 sequences, about 18% of them with a count of one. Approximately 14% of the sample goes to the ten largest clones.

These records were also assigned to another study, of T cells in Graves' hyperthyroidism and ophthalmopathy. As the second publication notes: Graves' hyperthyroidism was defined as stable when no progression to ophthalmopathy occurred over 18 months of follow-up. Hyperthyroidism patients were newly diagnosed, had a disease duration of under 2 months, and were aged 18 to 65 years. Patients with uncontrolled infections, other autoimmune diseases, pregnancy or lactation were excluded. Diagnoses relied on clinical symptoms, serum thyroxine and TRAb, thyroid ultrasound and orbital computed tomography. For the first round of RT-PCR on the TCR CDR3, the HTBI primer set was used together with the Qiagen OneStep RT-PCR kit. Blood samples also contained most of the expanded thyroid clonotypes (frequency above 0.001), which suggests that blood repertoires may reflect thyroid immune responses. A 13 V-J signature model separated ophthalmopathy from stable hyperthyroidism, with about 88% sensitivity and about 81% specificity in cross-validation and 80%/75% in testing. During validation, the model predicted progression to ophthalmopathy a median of about 6.5 months ahead of onset, with around 70% sensitivity and 72.22% specificity. To identify TCR V-J signatures that set the groups apart, the researchers used a discovery cohort of 100 patients, made up of under 45 with Graves' ophthalmopathy and around 58 with stable Graves' hyperthyroidism. An independent validation cohort of 18 to 20 hyperthyroidism patients and about 16 patients who later progressed to ophthalmopathy tested prospective prediction of ophthalmopathy. The roughly 100 discovery patients were randomly split 7:3 into training and test sets. The study also compared thyroid tissue and blood T-cell repertoires from 6 or 7 Graves' hyperthyroidism patients. Following sampling, methimazole starting at 30 mg daily was given to hyperthyroidism patients, and high-dose intravenous methylprednisolone was given to ophthalmopathy patients. Libraries were constructed in a second round of multiplex PCR, after which size selection and purification were performed. The libraries were sequenced on an Illumina HiSeq2000 using paired-end 100 bp reads. SOAPnuke was used to process the raw data, with reads discarded if the reads contained adapters or uncalled bases, had a mean Phred below 15, or lacked an exact constant-primer or identifier match. COPE v1.2.5 was used to merge high-quality paired reads, and clonotypes were defined as unique nucleotide sequences. MiTCR v1.1 was used to align clonotypes to the IMGT TRBV, TRBD and TRBJ reference segments. The analysis was restricted to V-J combinations with a frequency above 0.0001, which together covered approximately 99% of the repertoires. A TCS score was defined as the ratio of F50 (clonal expansion) to E x V (chaos), with BLOSUM62-based TCRdist applied between CDR3 peptides within each V-J. Welch's t-statistics and random forest reduced around 510 V-J features to fewer than 15, which were used in a naive Bayes classifier (R e1071). Sample size was not statistically predetermined, and blinding of investigators to group allocation was not performed. According to the paper, TCR Vbeta CDR3 sequencing was carried out on about 140 peripheral blood samples, which came from some 41 ophthalmopathy, 70 to 80 hyperthyroidism and roughly 17 progressor patients.

The clonotype was recovered from a woman aged 25 to 39 with Graves disease. Donor details come from another sample of the same person, matched by shared clones. The chain joins TRBV12-5 to TRBJ2-3; TRBD2 matches 8 bases in the middle. The material was peripheral blood mononuclear cells (PBMCs), obtained at new diagnosis, from a patient treated with antithyroid drugs. The CDR3 region: CASGLLRGGPTDTQYF. The bases read TGTGCTAGTGGTTTGTTGCGCGGGGGGCCCACAGATACGCAGTATTTT.